A selection of T cell receptor beta chains follows, all from one sample in a study of control samples from healthy donors and cancer patients. Produced via immunoSEQ multiplex PCR; TCRdb's table is partial and in-frame only. The repertoire includes fewer than 120,000 clones, 88% of them detected once, and about 3.9% sits in the top ten. Sample: PBMCs. The receptor set was obtained from a woman aged 60-70 years with lung cancer. The CDR3 runs from the conserved cysteine through the conserved F or W. Fields, in order: clone size, V gene, J gene, CDR3 protein. Only part of the rows carry a size: once, few, many, or a class if the clone is expanded.

-	TRBV5-6	TRBJ2-6	CASSWGSGANVLTF
-	TRBV5-1	TRBJ1-1	CASSLAGIGGTEAFF
-	TRBV6-4	TRBJ2-3	CASSDPVLTDTQYF
-	TRBV5-4	TRBJ2-3	CASSLGLAGADTQYF
-	TRBV29-1	TRBJ2-1	CSAGLAGYSYNEQFF
-	TRBV6-2/TRBV6-3	TRBJ2-7	CASSYSGTSGSTYEQYF
-	TRBV6-5	TRBJ1-1	CASSYSRGNTEAFF
-	TRBV6-5	TRBJ2-2	CASNQARGGELFF
once	TRBV7-3	TRBJ2-1	CASSPMTGSNEQFF
once	TRBV4-2	TRBJ1-4	CASSQEGGAREKLFF
once	TRBV5-1	TRBJ2-7	CASSLTSMTYEQYF
once	TRBV19	TRBJ2-3	CASSGATDTQYF
few	TRBV3-1/TRBV3-2	TRBJ1-5	CASSQGGDSNQPQHF
-	TRBV5-4	TRBJ1-4	CASSLGTGGAYEKLFF
few	TRBV19	TRBJ2-6	CASSTERSGANVLTF
-	TRBV19	TRBJ2-2	CAAGGRVANTGELFF
-	TRBV13	TRBJ2-7	CASSLTYVDTYEQYF
once	TRBV5-6	TRBJ2-6	CASSSRGSGANVLTF
-	TRBV24-1	TRBJ1-1	CATSDHQGTEAFF
-	TRBV7-3	TRBJ2-1	CASSLTPLDRGILF
-	TRBV5-8	TRBJ2-4	CASSSIGLARISVQYF
-	TRBV7-2	TRBJ1-2	CASSLGGRGYDGYTF
-	TRBV19	TRBJ2-7	CASTSGGGSTYEQYF
-	TRBV6-2/TRBV6-3	TRBJ2-5	CASSGLGQENQETQYF
-	TRBV14	TRBJ2-7	CASSQVILSEQYF
-	TRBV28	TRBJ2-7	CASSFQGWNVEQYF
-	TRBV9	TRBJ2-1	CASSAGLAGGPYNEQFF
-	TRBV9	TRBJ1-2	CASSVGSGGTGALGGYTF
-	TRBV9	TRBJ2-2	CASSVAGGSSTGELFF
-	TRBV7-2	TRBJ1-3	CASSFGRVNTIYF
-	TRBV9	TRBJ1-1	CASSVEGGGEAFF
-	TRBV3-1/TRBV3-2	TRBJ1-6	CASREDTRDNSPLHF
-	TRBV5-1	TRBJ2-5	CASSEVSGGQETQYF
-	TRBV19	TRBJ1-1	CASSMWTGPRPNTEAFF
-	TRBV5-4	TRBJ2-2	CASSLFGRNTGELFF
-	TRBV30	TRBJ1-5	CAWSSDRGYPPNNQPQHF
-	TRBV10-3	TRBJ2-5	CAIRDSGLGETQYF
-	TRBV6-2/TRBV6-3	TRBJ1-5	CASSYPEGWGPNQPQHF
few	TRBV24-1	TRBJ1-3	CATSPRSSGNTIYF
-	TRBV2	TRBJ2-3	CASSPGLAGGSDTQYF
-	TRBV5-1	TRBJ2-5	CASALGGTETQYF
-	TRBV27	TRBJ1-5	CASSSTGLLSQHF
-	TRBV5-6	TRBJ1-3	CASSWGVQFGNTIYF
-	TRBV5-1	TRBJ1-1	CASSPSTNTEAFF
once	TRBV15	TRBJ2-7	CATSRDFRSGSYEQYF
-	TRBV19	TRBJ2-2	CASSMVQGSGELFF
-	TRBV19	TRBJ1-5	CASSKPRTGSQPQHF
-	TRBV11-3	TRBJ1-1	CASSLSDSAEAFF
-	TRBV2	TRBJ1-3	CASATGSSGNTIYF
-	TRBV6-6	TRBJ1-1	CASELSGKTEAFF
-	TRBV19	TRBJ1-2	CASSIGGNGYTF
-	TRBV6-5	TRBJ1-2	CASSAWEGYTF
-	TRBV7-3	TRBJ2-3	CASSLLDSGDTQYF
-	TRBV11-3	TRBJ2-1	CASSLTSGGNEQFF
-	TRBV15	TRBJ1-2	CATSREQGNYGYTF
once	TRBV5-1	TRBJ1-1	CASSPTSTDENTEAFF
-	TRBV14	TRBJ2-3	CASSLRRGTSTDTQYF
few	TRBV19	TRBJ1-5	CASSKMGDNQPQHF
once	TRBV5-5	TRBJ2-7	CASSPDPGPYEQYF
few	TRBV11-2	TRBJ1-2	CASSPFDRYGYTF